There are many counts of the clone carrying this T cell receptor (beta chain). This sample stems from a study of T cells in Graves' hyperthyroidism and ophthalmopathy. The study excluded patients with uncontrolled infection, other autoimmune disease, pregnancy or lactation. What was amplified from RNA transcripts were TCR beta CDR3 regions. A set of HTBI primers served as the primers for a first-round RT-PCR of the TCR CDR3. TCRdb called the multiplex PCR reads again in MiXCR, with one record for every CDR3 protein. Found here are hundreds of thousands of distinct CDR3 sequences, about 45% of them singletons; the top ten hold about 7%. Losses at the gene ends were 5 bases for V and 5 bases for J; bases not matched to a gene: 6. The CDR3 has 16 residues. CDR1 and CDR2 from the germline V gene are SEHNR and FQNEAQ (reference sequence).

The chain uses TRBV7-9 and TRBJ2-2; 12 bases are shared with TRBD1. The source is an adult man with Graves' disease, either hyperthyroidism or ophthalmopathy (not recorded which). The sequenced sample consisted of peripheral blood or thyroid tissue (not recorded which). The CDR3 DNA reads TGTGCCAGCAGCCAGGGACAGGGGGCGAGGACCGGGGAGCTGTTTTTT. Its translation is CASSQGQGARTGELFF.